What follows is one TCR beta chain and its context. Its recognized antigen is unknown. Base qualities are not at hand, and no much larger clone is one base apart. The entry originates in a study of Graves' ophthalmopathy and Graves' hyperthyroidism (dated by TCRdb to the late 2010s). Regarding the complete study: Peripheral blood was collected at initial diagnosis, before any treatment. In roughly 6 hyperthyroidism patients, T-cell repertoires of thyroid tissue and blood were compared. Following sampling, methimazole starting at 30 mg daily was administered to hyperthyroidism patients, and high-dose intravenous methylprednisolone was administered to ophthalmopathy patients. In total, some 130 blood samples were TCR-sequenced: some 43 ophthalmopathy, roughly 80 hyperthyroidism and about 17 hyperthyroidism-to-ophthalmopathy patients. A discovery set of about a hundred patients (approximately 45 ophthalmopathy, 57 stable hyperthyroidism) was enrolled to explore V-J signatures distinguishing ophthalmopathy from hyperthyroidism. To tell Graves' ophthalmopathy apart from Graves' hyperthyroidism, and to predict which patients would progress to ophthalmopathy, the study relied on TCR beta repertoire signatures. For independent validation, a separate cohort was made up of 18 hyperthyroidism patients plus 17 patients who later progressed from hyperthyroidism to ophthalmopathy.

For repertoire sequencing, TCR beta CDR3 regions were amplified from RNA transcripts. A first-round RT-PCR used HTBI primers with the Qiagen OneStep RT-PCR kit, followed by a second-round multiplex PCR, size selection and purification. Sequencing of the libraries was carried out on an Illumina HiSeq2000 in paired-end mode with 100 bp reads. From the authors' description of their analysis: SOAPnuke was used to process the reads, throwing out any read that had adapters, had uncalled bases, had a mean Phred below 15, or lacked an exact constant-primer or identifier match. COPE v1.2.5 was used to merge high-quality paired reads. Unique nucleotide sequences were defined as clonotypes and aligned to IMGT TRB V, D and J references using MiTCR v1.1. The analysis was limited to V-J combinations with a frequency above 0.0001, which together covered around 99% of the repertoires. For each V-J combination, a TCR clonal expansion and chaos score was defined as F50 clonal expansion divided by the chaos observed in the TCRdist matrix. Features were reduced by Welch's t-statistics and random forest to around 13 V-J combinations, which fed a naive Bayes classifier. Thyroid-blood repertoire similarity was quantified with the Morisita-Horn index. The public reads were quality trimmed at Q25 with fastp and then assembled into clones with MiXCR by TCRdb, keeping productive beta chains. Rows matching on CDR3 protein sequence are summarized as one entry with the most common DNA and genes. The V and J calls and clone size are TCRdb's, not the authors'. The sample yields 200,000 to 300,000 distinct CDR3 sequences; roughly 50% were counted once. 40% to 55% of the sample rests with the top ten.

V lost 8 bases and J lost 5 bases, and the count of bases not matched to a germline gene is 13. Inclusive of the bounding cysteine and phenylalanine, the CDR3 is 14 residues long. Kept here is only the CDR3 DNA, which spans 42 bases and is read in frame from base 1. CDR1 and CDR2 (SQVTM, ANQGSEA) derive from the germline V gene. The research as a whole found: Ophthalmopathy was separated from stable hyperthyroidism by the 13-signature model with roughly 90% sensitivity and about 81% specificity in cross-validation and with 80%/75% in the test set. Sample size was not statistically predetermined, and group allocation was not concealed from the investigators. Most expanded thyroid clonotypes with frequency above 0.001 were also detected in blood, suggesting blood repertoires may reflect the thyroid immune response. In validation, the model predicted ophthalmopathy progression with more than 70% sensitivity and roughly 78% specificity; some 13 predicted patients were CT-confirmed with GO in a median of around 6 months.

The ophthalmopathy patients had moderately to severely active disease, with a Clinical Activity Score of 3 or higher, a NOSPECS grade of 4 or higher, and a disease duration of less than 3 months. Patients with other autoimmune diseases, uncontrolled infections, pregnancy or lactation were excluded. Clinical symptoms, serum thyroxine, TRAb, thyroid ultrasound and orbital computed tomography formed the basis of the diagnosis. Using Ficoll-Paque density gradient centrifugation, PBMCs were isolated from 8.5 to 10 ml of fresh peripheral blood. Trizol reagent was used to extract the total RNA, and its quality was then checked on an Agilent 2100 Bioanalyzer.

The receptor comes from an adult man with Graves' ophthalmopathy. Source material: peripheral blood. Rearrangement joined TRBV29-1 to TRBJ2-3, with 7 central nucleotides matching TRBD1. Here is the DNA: TGCAGCTCTTCAGCCGCACAGGGGATAGATACGCAGTATTTT. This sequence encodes CSSSAAQGIDTQYF.